This TCR beta chain was sequenced for a study of blood T cells in healthy people across ages. Germline assignment: CDR1 DFQATT and CDR2 SNEGSKA (reference sequence). The CDR3 totals 15 residues. Trimming left V 4 bases short and J 6 bases short, with 20 bases between. A second about 7 to 12 cycle PCR used barcoded and J-beta primers. A single record per CDR3 protein comes from TCRdb applying MiXCR to the 5' RACE reads. The sample records some 1 million distinct CDR3 sequences, 40% to 55% being singletons. Each donor supplied around 10 milliliters of peripheral blood. Each sample provided at least 5 micrograms of extracted total RNA. General study findings and limits: Leaving the PBMCs unsorted stopped any conclusive comparison of naive versus antigen-experienced cells. Naive T cell percentage showed a strong correlation with TCR beta diversity.

With regard to this clonotype: As yet, its antigen is unknown.

The J gene is TRBJ2-3, the V gene TRBV20-1; D assignment may be TRBD1 or TRBD2 (5 bases each). Source material: blood. The receptor was derived from a woman in her sixties or seventies in good health. CDR3 protein: CSAKPPGPVGDTQYF. CDR3 nucleotide sequence: TGCAGTGCTAAGCCCCCGGGGCCGGTTGGGGATACGCAGTATTTT.